These 21 T cell receptor beta chains came from one sample sequenced in a study of metastatic and nonmetastatic thyroid tumors. Each patient came to thyroid surgery without any prior treatment (of any kind). TCRdb recomputed clones from the PCR reads via MiXCR. This table has roughly 6,000 clones, around 33% appearing once. Sequencing used adjacent normal tissue. Receptor source: a male donor with papillary thyroid cancer or a benign thyroid nodule (not recorded which). Some clones in this sample may be carry-over from other donors' samples.

The gene calls are TRBV19 and TRBJ2-1, with D perhaps matching TRBD2 (7 bases). Per the germline V gene, CDR1 is LNHDA and CDR2 is SQIVND (reference sequence). This CDR3 has 16 amino acids. V gave up 1 base and J gave up 7 bases, with 17 bases separating them. CDR3 amino acids: CASSIGGGALGNEQFF. DNA for the CDR3: TGTGCCAGTAGTATAGGAGGGGGGGCCCTCGGGAATGAGCAGTTCTTC.

This clone was observed a handful of times. The chain is built from TRBV12-3 or TRBV12-4 and TRBJ2-7; D may be TRBD1 (6 bases). V was clipped by 4 bases and J by 6 bases, with 16 bases between them. The CDR3 runs to 14 residues. CDR3 amino acids: CASSSGHTLGEQYF. CDR3 DNA sequence: TGTGCCAGCAGTTCGGGACACACTCTCGGCGAGCAGTACTTC.

The V and J genes are TRBV6-1 and TRBJ2-5, with 10 bases lining up with TRBD1. The CDR3 extends over 13 amino acids. V dropped 8 bases and J dropped 6; count of bases not matched to a gene: 6. CDR1 is MNHNS, CDR2 SASEGT, per germline. As DNA, the CDR3 is TGTGCCAGCTCTGACAGGGGGCTGAAGACCCAGTACTTC. Translating it yields CASSDRGLKTQYF.

This clone showed up just a few times. The chain recombines TRBV30 with TRBJ1-6; tentatively, D is TRBD1 (5 bases). Germline lookup yields CDR1 GTSNPN and CDR2 SVGIG (reference sequence). Trimming removed 0 bases at V and 8 bases at J, with 17 bases between. The CDR3 consists of 16 residues. CDR3 amino acids: CAWSVPGTVTHSPLHF. The DNA of the CDR3 is TGTGCCTGGAGTGTCCCAGGGACCGTGACTCATTCACCCCTCCACTTT.

In its sample, this clone was seen a few times. The V gene is TRBV6-2 or TRBV6-3, the J gene TRBJ1-6; D may be TRBD1 (5 bases). V lost 0 bases, J lost 10 bases, and 13 bases lay in between. The CDR3 covers 15 residues. CDR1 is MNHEY, CDR2 SVGEGT, per germline. The CDR3 is CASSYSLTVESPLHF. CDR3 DNA: TGTGCCAGCAGTTACTCTCTGACAGTAGAATCACCCCTCCACTTT.

The gene calls are TRBV5-5 and TRBJ2-1; D remains ambiguous. Germline V CDR1 and CDR2: SGHKS, YYEKEE (reference sequence). This CDR3 spans 15 amino acids. V lost 0 bases and J lost 0, with 7 bases in between. Here the CDR3 DNA reads TGTGCCAGCAGCTTGGCCTTAAGCTCCTACAATGAGCAGTTCTTC. This encodes CASSLALSSYNEQFF.

The sample holds a few counts of this clone. The V call is TRBV6-5, the J call TRBJ2-2; no firm D call. The germline gives CDR1 MNHEY, CDR2 SVGAGI. There are 13 residues in the CDR3. The ends were cut back, 3 bases at V and 7 bases at J, with 9 bases in the middle. The CDR3 reads CASSYKDGGELFF. The CDR3, as DNA: TGTGCCAGCAGTTATAAGGATGGCGGGGAGCTGTTTTTT.

This clone has just a few counts. An end of the junction does not agree with germline; a read error may underlie this. V usage is TRBV28 and J usage is TRBJ2-2; tentative D call: TRBD2 (5 bases). The CDR3 totals 15 residues. Germline CDR1 reads MDHEN; CDR2 reads SYDVKM. For the CDR3, the DNA is TGTGCCACCCGCCTGGATACCTTAGAGACCGGGGAGCCGTTTTTT. It translates to CATRLDTLETGEPFF.

This clone appeared many times. This chain uses TRBV28 with TRBJ1-1, with D perhaps matching TRBD1 (5 bases). Deletions cut 7 bases from V and 4 bases from J, with 13 bases between. In germline, CDR1 is MDHEN, CDR2 SYDVKM. This CDR3 comprises 13 residues. The DNA of the CDR3 is TGTGCCAGCACACAGGCGTTCCGCACTGAAGCTTTCTTT. It encodes CASTQAFRTEAFF.

This chain links TRBV19 with TRBJ1-1; no clear D gene. Germline loops: CDR1 LNHDA, CDR2 SQIVND (reference sequence). V gave up 9 bases and J gave up 5 bases, with 10 bases separating them. CDR3 length equals 11 residues. The CDR3 protein is CASPGWTEAFF. As DNA, the CDR3 is TGTGCCAGCCCCGGGTGGACTGAAGCTTTCTTT. The complete variable domain, with remaining parts taken from reference TRBV19 and TRBJ1-1, reads DGGITQSPKYLFRKEGQNVTLSCEQNLNHDAMYWYRQDPGQGLRLIYYSQIVNDFQKGDIAEGYSVSREKKESFPLTVTSAQKNPTAFYLCASPGWTEAFFGQGTRLTVV.

The V call is TRBV20-1, the J call TRBJ2-2; 7 bases map to TRBD1. Germline V gene lookup returns CDR1 DFQATT and CDR2 SNEGSKA (reference sequence). The J segment lost 2 bases and the V segment lost 0 bases, leaving 9 bases of the junction unmatched. The CDR3 consists of 17 residues. CDR3 sequence (DNA): TGCAGTGCTAGAGATGTAGAGGGGGCCGTTAACACCGGGGAGCTGTTTTTT. Encoded protein: CSARDVEGAVNTGELFF.

The chain is built from TRBV28 and TRBJ1-2; the match to TRBD1 covers 8 bases. With V trimmed by 7 bases and J by 3 bases, 10 bases remained unmatched. The CDR3 length is 15 residues. CDR1 and CDR2 (germline): MDHEN, SYDVKM. The CDR3 is CASNPSGGLDYGYTF. The CDR3 nucleotides read TGTGCCAGCAATCCTTCAGGGGGCCTCGACTATGGCTACACCTTC.

Concerning this clone itself: Within the sample, other DNA sequences also encode this same CDR3. The chain carries TRBV19 and TRBJ1-1; D remains unclear. This CDR3 is built from 13 residues. Germline-derived CDR1 and CDR2 are LNHDA and SQIVND (reference sequence). V lost 9 bases and J lost 1, with 12 bases in between. The DNA of the CDR3 is TGTGCCAGCGTTGTGTCGGAGAACACTGAAGCTTTCTTT. Amino acids: CASVVSENTEAFF.

This clone was found a few times. The chain is built from TRBV19 and TRBJ1-6, with 7 bases matching TRBD1. CDR1 is LNHDA, CDR2 SQIVND, per germline (reference sequence). The ends lost 3 bases at V and 6 bases at J; junction bases unmatched: 5. The CDR3 length is 15 residues. The CDR3 nucleotides read TGTGCCAGTAGTATGTTGGGACAGTTTAATTCACCCCTCCACTTT. Translated, it gives CASSMLGQFNSPLHF.

In the case of this clone: One junction end does not reproduce the germline sequence, and a read error may be involved. Other nucleotide sequences in the sample specify the same CDR3. The J gene is TRBJ1-4, the V gene TRBV12-3 or TRBV12-4; D not resolved. This CDR3 region has 14 residues. Here the CDR3 reads CASSLRETNEKLFF. The DNA of the CDR3 is TGTGCCAGCAGCCTAAGGGAGACTAATGAAAAGCTGTTTTTC.

The chain recombines TRBV28 with TRBJ1-1; D is unclear. CDR1 is MDHEN, CDR2 SYDVKM, per germline. With 3 bases removed from V and 2 bases from J, the gap between germline ends came to 13 bases. This CDR3 region has 15 residues. The CDR3 coding sequence is TGTGCCAGCAGTTTTAGGATAGAACTTAACACTGAAGCTTTCTTT. Translating gives CASSFRIELNTEAFF.

This clone has more than one count but fewer than ten. The rearrangement uses TRBV5-1 and TRBJ2-7; 9 bases fit TRBD2. Germline CDR1 is SGHRS and CDR2 is YFSETQ. The J segment lost 5 bases and the V segment lost 0 bases, leaving 6 bases of the junction unmatched. The CDR3 spans 15 residues. The CDR3 sequence is CASSLGLAGIDEQYF. DNA of the CDR3: TGCGCCAGCAGCTTGGGGCTAGCGGGAATCGACGAGCAGTACTTC.

The chain recombines TRBV20-1 with TRBJ1-2; 8 bases align to TRBD1. After removal of 6 bases from V and 7 bases from J, the junction contained 7 bases not matched to a gene. The CDR3 loop spans 12 amino acids. In germline, CDR1 is DFQATT, CDR2 SNEGSKA (reference sequence). In DNA, the CDR3 is TGCAGTGCCCTGGACAGGGACCGTGGCTACACCTTC. Translating gives CSALDRDRGYTF.

The chain employs TRBV11-2 and TRBJ2-6, with a weak D call TRBD1 (6 bases). The CDR3 sequence is 18 residues long. CDR1 and CDR2 (germline): SGHAT, FQNNGV. The ends were cut back, 5 bases at V and 4 bases at J, with 21 bases in the middle. The CDR3 DNA reads as TGTGCCAGCAGCCCATCCCGTGGTACAGGGCACGGGGCCAACGTCCTGACTTTC. Translation: CASSPSRGTGHGANVLTF.

The chain links TRBV12-3 or TRBV12-4 to TRBJ2-7; no clear D. The CDR3 is made up of 11 amino acids. V lost 5 bases, J lost 7 bases, and 9 bases lay in between. The CDR3 coding sequence is TGTGCCAGCAGTCCGACTCGGGAGCAGTACTTC. Amino acid sequence: CASSPTREQYF.

A few counts support this clone. V gene TRBV6-1 combines with J gene TRBJ1-3; the match to TRBD1 covers 8 bases. This CDR3 is built from 14 residues. Germline CDR1 MNHNS, CDR2 SASEGT. Trimming took 10 bases from V and 0 from J; bases not matched to a gene: 5. CDR3 coding DNA: TGTGCCACCTCAGGGGGCTTCTCTGGAAACACCATATATTTT. This encodes CATSGGFSGNTIYF.